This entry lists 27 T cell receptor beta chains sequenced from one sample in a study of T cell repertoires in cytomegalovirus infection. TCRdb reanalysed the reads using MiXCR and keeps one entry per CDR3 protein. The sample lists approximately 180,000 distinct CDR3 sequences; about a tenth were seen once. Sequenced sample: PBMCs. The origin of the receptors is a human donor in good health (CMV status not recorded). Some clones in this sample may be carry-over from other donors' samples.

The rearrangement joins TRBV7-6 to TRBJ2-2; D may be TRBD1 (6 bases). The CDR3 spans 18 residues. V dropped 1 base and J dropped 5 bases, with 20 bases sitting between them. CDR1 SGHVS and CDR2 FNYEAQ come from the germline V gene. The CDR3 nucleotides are TGTGCCAGCAGCTTAGGGGCGAGTGGGACAACAGGGACCGGGGAGCTGTTTTTT. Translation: CASSLGASGTTGTGELFF.

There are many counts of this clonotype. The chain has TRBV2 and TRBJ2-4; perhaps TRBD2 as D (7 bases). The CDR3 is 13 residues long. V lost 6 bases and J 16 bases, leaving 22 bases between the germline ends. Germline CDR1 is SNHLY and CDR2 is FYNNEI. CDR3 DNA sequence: TGTGCCAGCAGGGGGGGGGCCGGGACTAAGGACTACTTC. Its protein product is CASRGGAGTKDYF.

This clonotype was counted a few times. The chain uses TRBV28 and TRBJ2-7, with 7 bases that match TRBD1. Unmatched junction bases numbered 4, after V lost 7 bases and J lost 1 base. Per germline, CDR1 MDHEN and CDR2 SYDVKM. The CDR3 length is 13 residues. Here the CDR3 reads CASTGTVSYEQYF. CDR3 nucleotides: TGTGCCAGCACCGGGACAGTTTCCTACGAGCAGTACTTC.

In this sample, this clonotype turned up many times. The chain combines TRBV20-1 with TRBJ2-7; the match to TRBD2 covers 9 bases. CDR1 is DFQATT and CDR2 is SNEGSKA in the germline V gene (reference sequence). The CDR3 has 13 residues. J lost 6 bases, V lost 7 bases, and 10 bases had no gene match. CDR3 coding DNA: TGCAGTGGGAGGGGCGGGGGGGCGGTCGAGCAGTACTTC. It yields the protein CSGRGGGAVEQYF.

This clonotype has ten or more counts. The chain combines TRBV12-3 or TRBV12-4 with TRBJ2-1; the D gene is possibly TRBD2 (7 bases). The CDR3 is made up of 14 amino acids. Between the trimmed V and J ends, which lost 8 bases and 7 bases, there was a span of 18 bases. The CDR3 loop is CASSLRGGANEQFF. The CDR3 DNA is TGTGCCAGCTCCCTGAGGGGGGGGGCGAATGAGCAGTTCTTC.

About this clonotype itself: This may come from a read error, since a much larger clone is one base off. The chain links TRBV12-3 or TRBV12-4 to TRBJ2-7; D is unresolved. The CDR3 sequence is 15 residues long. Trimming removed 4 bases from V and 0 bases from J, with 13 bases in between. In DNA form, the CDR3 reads TGTGCCAGCAGTTCGAAACTCTTCAGCTCCTACGAGCAGTACTTC. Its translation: CASSSKLFSSYEQYF.

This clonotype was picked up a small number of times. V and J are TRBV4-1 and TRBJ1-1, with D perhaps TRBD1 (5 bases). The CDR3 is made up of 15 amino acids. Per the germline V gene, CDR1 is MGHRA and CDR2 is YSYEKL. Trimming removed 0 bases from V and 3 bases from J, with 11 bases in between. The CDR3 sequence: CASSQETVKDTEAFF. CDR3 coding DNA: TGCGCCAGCAGCCAAGAGACAGTTAAGGACACTGAAGCTTTCTTT.

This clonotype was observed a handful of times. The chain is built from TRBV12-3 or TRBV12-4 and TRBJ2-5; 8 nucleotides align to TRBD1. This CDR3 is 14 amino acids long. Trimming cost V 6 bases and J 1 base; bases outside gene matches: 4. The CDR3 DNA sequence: TGTGCCAGCAGGGCGGGACAGGTCCAAGAGACCCAGTACTTC. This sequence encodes CASRAGQVQETQYF.

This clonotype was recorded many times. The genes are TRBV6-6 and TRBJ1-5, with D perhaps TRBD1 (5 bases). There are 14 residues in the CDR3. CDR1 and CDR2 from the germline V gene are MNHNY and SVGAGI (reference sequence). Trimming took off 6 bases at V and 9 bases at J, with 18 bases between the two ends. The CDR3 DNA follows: TGTGCCAGCAGGGCAGGGACGAAGGTTGGGCCCCAGCATTTT. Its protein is CASRAGTKVGPQHF.

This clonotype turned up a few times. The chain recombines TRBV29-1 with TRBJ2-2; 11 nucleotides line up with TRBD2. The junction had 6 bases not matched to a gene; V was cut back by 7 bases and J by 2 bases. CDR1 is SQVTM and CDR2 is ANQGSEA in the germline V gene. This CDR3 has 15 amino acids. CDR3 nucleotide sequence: TGCAGCGCCCTACTAGCGGGAGATAACACCGGGGAGCTGTTTTTT. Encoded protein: CSALLAGDNTGELFF.

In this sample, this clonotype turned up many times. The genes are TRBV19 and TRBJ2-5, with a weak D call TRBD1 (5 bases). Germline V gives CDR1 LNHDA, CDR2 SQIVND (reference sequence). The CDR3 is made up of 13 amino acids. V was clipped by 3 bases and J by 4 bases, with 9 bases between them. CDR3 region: CASSIGRAETQYF. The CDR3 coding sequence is TGTGCCAGTAGTATTGGCAGGGCAGAGACCCAGTACTTC.

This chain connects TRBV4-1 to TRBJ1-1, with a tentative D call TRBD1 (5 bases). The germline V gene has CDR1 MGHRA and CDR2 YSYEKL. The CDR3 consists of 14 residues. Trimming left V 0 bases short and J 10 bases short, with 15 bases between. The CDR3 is CASSQDKGLGGAFF. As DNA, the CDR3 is TGCGCCAGCAGCCAAGATAAAGGGTTGGGGGGAGCTTTCTTT.

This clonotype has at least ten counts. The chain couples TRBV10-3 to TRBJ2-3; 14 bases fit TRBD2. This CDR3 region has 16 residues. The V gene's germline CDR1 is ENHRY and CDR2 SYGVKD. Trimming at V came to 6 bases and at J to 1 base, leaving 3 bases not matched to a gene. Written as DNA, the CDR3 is TGTGCCATCAGCCCGGGACTAGCGGGGGGCACAGATACGCAGTATTTT. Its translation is CAISPGLAGGTDTQYF.

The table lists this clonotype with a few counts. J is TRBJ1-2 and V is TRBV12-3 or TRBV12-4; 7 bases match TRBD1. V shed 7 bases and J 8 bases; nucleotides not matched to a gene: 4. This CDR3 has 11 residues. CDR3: CASTGGTGYTF. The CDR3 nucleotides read TGTGCCAGCACAGGGGGAACGGGCTACACCTTC.

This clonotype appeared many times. CDR3 amino acids: CASSDRKRSNEKLFF. In DNA, the CDR3 is TGTGCCAGCAGCGATAGGAAACGGAGTAATGAAAAACTGTTTTTT. The V and J genes are TRBV28 and TRBJ1-4; D uncertain. V was shortened by 6 bases and J by 4 bases, with 15 bases between the two germline ends. This CDR3 region has 15 residues. The germline CDR1 and CDR2 sequences are MDHEN and SYDVKM.

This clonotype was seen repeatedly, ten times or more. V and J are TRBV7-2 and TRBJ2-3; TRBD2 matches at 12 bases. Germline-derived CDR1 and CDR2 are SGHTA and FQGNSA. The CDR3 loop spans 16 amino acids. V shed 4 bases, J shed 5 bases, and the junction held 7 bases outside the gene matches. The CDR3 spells CASSSRTSGMRDTQYF. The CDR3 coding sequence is TGTGCCAGCAGCTCTAGGACTAGCGGGATGCGAGATACGCAGTATTTT.

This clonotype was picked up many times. DNA of the CDR3: TGCGCCAGCAGCCAAGACCCCGATAGCAATCAGCCCCAGCATTTT. Translating gives CASSQDPDSNQPQHF. V is TRBV4-1 and J is TRBJ1-5; unclear D gene. CDR1 is MGHRA and CDR2 is YSYEKL in the germline V gene. The CDR3 length is 15 residues. Trimming took off 0 bases at V and 0 bases at J, with 6 bases between the two ends.

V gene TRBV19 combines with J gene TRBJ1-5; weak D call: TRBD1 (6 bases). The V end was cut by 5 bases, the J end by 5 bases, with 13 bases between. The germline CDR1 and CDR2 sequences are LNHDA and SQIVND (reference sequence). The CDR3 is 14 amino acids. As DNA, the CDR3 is TGTGCCAGTAGTCTGGACAGCTCGTATCAGCCCCAGCATTTT. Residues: CASSLDSSYQPQHF.

CDR3: CASSGRPESPLHF. In DNA form, the CDR3 reads TGTGCCAGCAGTGGACGGCCTGAGTCACCCCTCCACTTT. This chain joins TRBV12-3 or TRBV12-4 and TRBJ1-6; D is ambiguous. CDR3 length equals 13 residues. Trimming shortened V by 5 bases and J by 10 bases, and 12 bases separated the two germline ends.

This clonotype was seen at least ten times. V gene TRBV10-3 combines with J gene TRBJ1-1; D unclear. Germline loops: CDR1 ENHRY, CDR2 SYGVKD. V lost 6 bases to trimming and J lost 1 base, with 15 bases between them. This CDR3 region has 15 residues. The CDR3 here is CAIRDINAPNTEAFF. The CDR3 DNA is TGTGCCATCAGGGATATTAACGCACCGAACACTGAAGCTTTCTTT.

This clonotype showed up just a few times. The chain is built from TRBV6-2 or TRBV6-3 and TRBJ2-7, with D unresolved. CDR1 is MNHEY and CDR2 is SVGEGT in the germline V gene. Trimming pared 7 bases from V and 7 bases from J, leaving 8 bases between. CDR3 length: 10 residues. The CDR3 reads CASNRAEQYF. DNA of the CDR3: TGTGCCAGCAATCGGGCAGAGCAGTACTTC.

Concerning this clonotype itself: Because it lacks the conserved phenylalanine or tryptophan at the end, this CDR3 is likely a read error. The CDR3 sequence: CATSLPGQTNSPLHC. In nucleotides, the CDR3 is TGTGCCACCAGCTTGCCGGGACAGACGAATTCACCCCTCCACTGT. The V call is TRBV7-8, the J call TRBJ1-6, with 7 bases that match TRBD1. This CDR3 contains 15 residues. The germline CDR1 and CDR2 sequences are SGHVS and FQNEAQ.

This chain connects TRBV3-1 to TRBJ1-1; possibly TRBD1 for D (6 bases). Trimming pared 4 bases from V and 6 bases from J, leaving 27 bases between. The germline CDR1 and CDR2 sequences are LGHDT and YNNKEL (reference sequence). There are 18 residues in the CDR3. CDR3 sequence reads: CASSPNHGTPGAVSEAFF. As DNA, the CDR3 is TGTGCCAGCAGCCCTAATCACGGAACACCGGGGGCGGTCTCTGAAGCTTTCTTT.

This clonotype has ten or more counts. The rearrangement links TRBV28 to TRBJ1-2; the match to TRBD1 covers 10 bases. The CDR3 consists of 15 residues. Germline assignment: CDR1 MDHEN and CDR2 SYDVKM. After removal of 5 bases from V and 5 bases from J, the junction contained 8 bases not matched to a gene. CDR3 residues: CASSTPTGGKYGYTF. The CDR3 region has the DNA TGTGCCAGCAGTACCCCGACAGGGGGCAAGTATGGCTACACCTTC.

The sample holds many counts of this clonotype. The CDR3 spells CASSRRQGALTDTQYF. The CDR3 DNA sequence: TGTGCCAGCAGCCGAAGACAGGGGGCGTTGACAGATACGCAGTATTTT. The chain carries TRBV28 and TRBJ2-3, with 10 bases that match TRBD1. This CDR3 region has 16 residues. The V gene end was trimmed by 6 bases and the J gene end by 3 bases; junction bases not matched to a gene: 9. The germline V gene encodes CDR1 MDHEN and CDR2 SYDVKM.

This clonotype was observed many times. The CDR3 sequence: CASNDRGREKLFF. In DNA, the CDR3 is TGTGCCAGCAACGACAGGGGTCGTGAAAAACTGTTTTTT. The chain uses TRBV7-2 and TRBJ1-4; the match to TRBD1 covers 8 bases. The CDR3 runs 13 residues. Germline CDR1 reads SGHTA; CDR2 reads FQGNSA. Unmatched junction bases numbered 5, after V lost 7 bases and J lost 7 bases.

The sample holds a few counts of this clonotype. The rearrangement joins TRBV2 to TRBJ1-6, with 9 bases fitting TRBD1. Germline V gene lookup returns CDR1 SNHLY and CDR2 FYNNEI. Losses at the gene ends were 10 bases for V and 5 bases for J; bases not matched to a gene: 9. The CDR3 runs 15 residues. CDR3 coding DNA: TGTGCCACCCTCCGGGACAGGGCCGATAATTCACCCCTCCACTTT. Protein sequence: CATLRDRADNSPLHF.